The 9 T cell receptor beta chains below were found in one sample sequenced in a study of cytomegalovirus exposure and HLA in healthy donors. The PCR employed 60 Vbeta primers together with 13 Jbeta primers. Profiled with immunoSEQ multiplex PCR; TCRdb holds only in-frame clones, not every one. The table shows around 120,000 clones, with around 78% occurring only once. Sequencing used PBMCs. These receptors were collected from a middle-aged woman in good health and CMV-seronegative.

The rearrangement joins TRBV7-8 to TRBJ1-6, with D tentatively TRBD1 (6 bases). V was trimmed by 4 bases and J by 7 bases, leaving 11 bases between them. The CDR3 is 14 residues long. In germline, CDR1 is SGHVS, CDR2 FQNEAQ. Here the CDR3 DNA reads TGTGCCAGCAGCTCGGGGACAACCAATTCACCCCTCCACTTT. Translated, it gives CASSSGTTNSPLHF.

CDR3 protein: CASRLSSNQPQHF. In DNA form, the CDR3 reads TGTGCCAGCAGATTGAGTAGCAATCAGCCCCAGCATTTT. The V gene is TRBV6-5, the J gene TRBJ1-5; D is unclear. The CDR3 sequence is 13 residues long. With 6 bases removed from V and 0 bases from J, the gap between germline ends came to 6 bases. Per the germline V gene, CDR1 is MNHEY and CDR2 is SVGAGI.

The chain is built from TRBV30 and TRBJ2-7; TRBD1 matches at 8 bases. Germline V gene data show CDR1 as GTSNPN and CDR2 as SVGIG (reference sequence). CDR3 length equals 16 residues. Losses at the gene ends were 5 bases for V and 2 bases for J; bases not matched to a gene: 14. DNA for the CDR3: TGTGCCTGGGAGGGGCCCCAGGCAGGGGGCCCCTACGAGCAGTACTTC. The encoded protein is CAWEGPQAGGPYEQYF.

Concerning this clone itself: A read error may account for a junction end that differs from germline. This CDR3 is CASSLAGDSTDTQYF. The CDR3 DNA sequence: TGTGCCAGCAGTTTAGCGGGAGATAGCACAGATACGCAGTATTTT. The rearrangement uses TRBV7-9 and TRBJ2-3; 9 nucleotides agree with TRBD2. There are 15 residues in the CDR3. From germline, CDR1 is SEHNR and CDR2 FQNEAQ (reference sequence).

This clone came up a few times. The gene calls are TRBV27 and TRBJ2-1; TRBD1 agrees at 8 bases. Germline V CDR1 and CDR2: MNHEY, SMNVEV (reference sequence). CDR3 length: 14 amino acids. V lost 8 bases, J lost 9 bases, and 12 bases stayed unmatched. The chain's CDR3 is CASLSPRTGSEQFF. The CDR3 DNA follows: TGTGCCAGCCTGTCTCCTCGGACAGGGAGTGAGCAGTTCTTC.

This clone was counted only a few times. This chain uses TRBV5-1 with TRBJ2-1; no reliable D call. Trimming removed 4 bases at V and 4 bases at J, with 9 bases between. This CDR3 contains 13 residues. Germline lookup yields CDR1 SGHRS and CDR2 YFSETQ. The CDR3 DNA is TGCGCCAGCAGCCCCCAAAATTACAATGAGCAGTTCTTC. Translation: CASSPQNYNEQFF.

The chain joins TRBV4-1 to TRBJ2-5, with D possibly being TRBD2 (5 bases). Germline CDR1 MGHRA, CDR2 YSYEKL. V lost 6 bases to trimming and J lost 5 bases, with 10 bases between them. The CDR3 loop spans 12 amino acids. The CDR3 loop is CASSLREETQYF. DNA of the CDR3: TGCGCCAGCAGTTTGAGGGAGGAGACCCAGTACTTC.

The chain is built from TRBV5-1 and TRBJ2-5; the D gene is possibly TRBD1 (6 bases). Germline V CDR1 and CDR2: SGHRS, YFSETQ. This CDR3 has 15 residues. The ends were cut back, 2 bases at V and 3 bases at J, with 14 bases in the middle. CDR3 sequence: CASSFVGRGEETQYF. The DNA for the CDR3 is TGCGCCAGCAGCTTTGTCGGCAGGGGTGAAGAGACCCAGTACTTC.

This clone turned up a few times. This chain uses TRBV9 with TRBJ2-2; no clear D. The V and J ends lost 3 bases and 0 bases respectively, with 9 bases between them. The CDR3 is 15 amino acids. From germline, CDR1 is SGDLS and CDR2 YYNGEE. The CDR3 sequence: CASSATAANTGELFF. CDR3 DNA: TGTGCCAGCAGCGCCACAGCCGCGAACACCGGGGAGCTGTTTTTT.